The 15 T cell receptor delta chains in this list originate from one sample, sequenced in a study of gamma-delta T cells after stem cell transplantation. TCRdb reapplied CATT to the RT-PCR reads. The table has fewer than 3,500 delta-chain clones, approximately 2% seen once. Material for sequencing was gamma-delta T cells. The receptors stem from a human donor. It is not recorded whose cells these are; they may come from a transplant donor.

On this clone: A much more abundant neighbour one base away suggests this may be a read error. The sample carries other DNA sequences with the same CDR3. The chain joins TRDV2 to TRDJ1, with D maybe TRDD3 (5 bases). Germline-derived CDR1 and CDR2 are GEAIGNYY and EKD. CDR3 length equals 18 residues. The ends were cut back, 3 bases at V and 5 bases at J, with 27 bases in the middle. DNA of the CDR3: TGTGCCTGTGACCCCCTCTCCACTCGCCGGGGGGGCACTGATAAACTCATCTTT. This gives the protein CACDPLSTRRGGTDKLIF.

This clone was observed a few times. The protein given by TCRdb reflects a much larger clone and differs at residue 14 from this DNA's translation, likely from a read error; the protein shown is the DNA's translation. This rearrangement joins TRDV2 to TRDJ1; TRDD3 agrees at 12 bases. CDR1 and CDR2 from the germline V gene are GEAIGNYY and EKD. The CDR3 contains 18 residues. CDR3 DNA: TGTGCCTGTGACACCTTAAACCTGGGGGATACGCAAACCGAGAAACTCATCTTT. This translates into CACDTLNLGDTQTEKLIF.

As to this clone: TCRdb attributes to this sequence the protein of a much larger clone, which differs from the DNA translation at residue 4; a read error is likely, and the protein displayed is translated from the DNA. This rearrangement joins TRDV2 to TRDJ1, with 10 bases lining up with TRDD3. The germline CDR1 and CDR2 sequences are GEAIGNYY and EKD. The V gene end was trimmed by 5 bases and the J gene end by 0 bases; junction bases not matched to a gene: 17. The length of the CDR3 is 19 residues. The CDR3 region has the DNA TGTGCCTGTGGCTCACTGGAAAGTACTGGGGGATTGTACACCGATAAACTCATCTTT. Residues: CACGSLESTGGLYTDKLIF.

This clone was recorded a few times. In DNA, the CDR3 is TGTGCCTGTGACCCGCTTCCAAATCTGCTGGGTCGCTACACCGATAAACTCATCTTT. Its protein is CACDPLPNLLGRYTDKLIF. The J gene is TRDJ1, the V gene TRDV2; D may be TRDD2 or TRDD3 (5 bases each). The CDR3 extends over 19 amino acids. Germline V CDR1 and CDR2: GEAIGNYY, EKD. The germline V and J ends were trimmed by 3 bases and 0 bases, with 25 bases remaining between them.

With respect to this clone: This probably arose from a read error, given a far larger clone one base away. At the DNA level, this CDR3 is encoded by other sequences in the same sample as well. V is TRDV2 and J is TRDJ1, with TRDD3 identical over 8 bases. This CDR3 has 17 amino acids. Germline CDR1 GEAIGNYY, CDR2 EKD. The CDR3, as DNA: TGTGCCTGTGACACCCTACTGGGGGGACAACCCACCGATAAGCTCATCTTT. Translating it yields CACDTLLGGQPTDKLIF.

This clone showed up just a few times. The protein given by TCRdb reflects a much larger clone and differs at residue 17 from this DNA's translation, likely from a read error; the protein shown is the DNA's translation. The rearrangement links TRDV2 to TRDJ1, with 8 bases lining up with TRDD3. The germline V gene encodes CDR1 GEAIGNYY and CDR2 EKD. The CDR3 extends over 19 amino acids. The CDR3 DNA reads as TGTGCCTGTGACCCCCTTGATGGGGGATTCCCCCCTGGAACCGATAAACCCATCTTT. It codes for CACDPLDGGFPPGTDKPIF.

This clone has just a few counts. The protein TCRdb gives is from a much larger clone and does not agree with this DNA's translation at residue 15, likely a read error; the protein shown here comes from the DNA. V usage is TRDV2 and J usage is TRDJ1, with TRDD3 identical over 9 bases. CDR1 and CDR2 (germline): GEAIGNYY, EKD. The CDR3 extends over 19 amino acids. V lost 1 base, J lost 5 bases, and 19 bases stayed unmatched. CDR3 amino acids: CACDTVLGDTRRSEDKLIF. The CDR3 bases are TGTGCCTGTGACACGGTACTGGGGGACACCAGGAGGTCTGAGGATAAACTCATCTTT.

This clone was detected many times. With a far larger clone one base away, a read error is the likely cause. Other nucleotide sequences in the sample specify the same CDR3. The V call is TRDV2, the J call TRDJ1, with D tentatively TRDD3 (5 bases). The CDR3 length is 13 residues. Trimming removed 1 base from V and 8 bases from J, with 13 bases in between. The germline V gene has CDR1 GEAIGNYY and CDR2 EKD. CDR3 bases: TGTGCCTGTGACACTTGGGGAATCGACAAACTCATCTTT. Amino acid sequence: CACDTWGIDKLIF.

This clone is large (0.1 to 1%) within its sample. Other DNA sequences within the sample encode an identical CDR3. This sequence joins TRDV2 and TRDJ1; 13 bases match TRDD3. Germline CDR1 and CDR2: GEAIGNYY and EKD. CDR3 length: 18 amino acids. V lost 0 bases to trimming and J lost 8 bases; unmatched junction nucleotides: 14. This CDR3 reads CACDTLLGDTPAGKKLIF. The CDR3 DNA sequence: TGTGCCTGTGACACCTTACTGGGGGATACGCCAGCCGGAAAAAAACTCATCTTT.

In its sample, this clone was seen a few times. The protein TCRdb gives is from a much larger clone and does not agree with this DNA's translation at residue 10, likely a read error; the protein shown here comes from the DNA. This sequence joins TRDV2 and TRDJ3; possibly TRDD3 for D (5 bases). The ends were cut back, 0 bases at V and 6 bases at J, with 17 bases in the middle. Germline lookup yields CDR1 GEAIGNYY and CDR2 EKD. The CDR3 consists of 18 residues. CDR3 in amino acids: CACDTPQGGPLDTRQMFF. In DNA, the CDR3 is TGTGCCTGTGACACCCCCCAGGGGGGTCCCCTGGACACCCGACAGATGTTTTTC.

This clone was observed a handful of times. TCRdb's protein for this DNA is that of a much larger clone and differs from the translation at residue 5, likely a read error; the protein shown is the DNA translation. The chain couples TRDV2 to TRDJ1, with 10 bases matching TRDD3. This CDR3 is 19 amino acids long. The germline V gene has CDR1 GEAIGNYY and CDR2 EKD. V was pared by 3 bases and J by 0 bases, with 15 bases of the junction left unmatched. The CDR3 nucleotides are TGTGCCTGTGACTCGGTACTGGGGGATCCGTTCCCGTACACCGATAAACTCATCTTT. Its protein is CACDSVLGDPFPYTDKLIF.

This clone was observed a handful of times. Translating this DNA gives a protein that differs at residue 10 from the TCRdb one, which belongs to a much larger clone; a read error is likely, and the protein shown is this translation. V usage is TRDV2 and J usage is TRDJ1, with D hard to call. The CDR3 runs to 16 residues. V gave up 0 bases and J gave up 1 base, with 14 bases separating them. From germline, CDR1 is GEAIGNYY and CDR2 EKD. CDR3 coding DNA: TGTGCCTGTGACACCGTTACGGAAGGGTGCACCGATAAACTCATCTTT. Amino acid sequence: CACDTVTEGCTDKLIF.

Note on this clone: This DNA's translation differs at residue 4 from TCRdb's protein, which comes from a much larger clone; a read error is likely, and the protein shown is translated from the DNA. The rearrangement joins TRDV2 to TRDJ3, with a weak D call TRDD3 (6 bases). Trimming cost V 5 bases and J 0 bases, with 19 bases left between them. Germline V gene sequence: CDR1 GEAIGNYY, CDR2 EKD. The CDR3 runs to 19 residues. CDR3 DNA: TGTGCCTGTGGCCCCCCTGGGGATTTAAGCTCCTGGGACACCCGACAGATGTTTTTC. Its protein product is CACGPPGDLSSWDTRQMFF.

This clone has only a few counts. This is likely an artifact of a read error, given a far larger clone one base away. Other DNA sequences in this sample translate to the same CDR3. The chain links TRDV2 to TRDJ3; 10 bases match TRDD3. The CDR3 totals 21 residues. Germline V gene sequence: CDR1 GEAIGNYY, CDR2 EKD. The CDR3 here is CACDSVEGDTRPTWDTRQMFF. For the CDR3, the DNA is TGTGCCTGTGACTCCGTAGAGGGGGATACGCGACCCACCTGGGACACCCGGCAGATGTTTTTC.

There are a few counts of this clone. This DNA's translation and the protein TCRdb lists, from a much larger clone, do not match at residue 20, likely due to a read error; the protein shown is translated from the DNA. The chain joins TRDV2 to TRDJ1; 10 nucleotides line up with TRDD3. The CDR3 has 22 residues. CDR1 GEAIGNYY and CDR2 EKD come from the germline V gene. CDR3 in DNA: TGTGCCTGTGACACCGTCCTTAGTGGGCTAAATTGGGGGATACCGTACACCGATAAACCCATCTTT. Translated: CACDTVLSGLNWGIPYTDKPIF.